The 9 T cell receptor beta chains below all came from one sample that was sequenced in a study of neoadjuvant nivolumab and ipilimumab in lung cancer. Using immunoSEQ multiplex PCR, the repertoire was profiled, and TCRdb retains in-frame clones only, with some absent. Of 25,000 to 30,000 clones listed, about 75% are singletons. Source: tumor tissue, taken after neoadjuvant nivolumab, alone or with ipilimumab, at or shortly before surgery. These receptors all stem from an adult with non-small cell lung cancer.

CDR3: CASSRSVGELFF. CDR3 nucleotide sequence: TGTGCCAGCAGTCGCTCTGTCGGGGAGCTGTTTTTT. V usage is TRBV6-5 and J usage is TRBJ2-2; D remains ambiguous. V lost 5 bases and J lost 7, with 8 bases in between. The CDR3 contains 12 residues. The germline CDR1 and CDR2 sequences are MNHEY and SVGAGI.

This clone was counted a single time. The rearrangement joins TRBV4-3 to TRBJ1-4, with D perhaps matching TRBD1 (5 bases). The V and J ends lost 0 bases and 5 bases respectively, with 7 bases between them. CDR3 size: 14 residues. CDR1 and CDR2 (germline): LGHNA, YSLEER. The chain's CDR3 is CASSQDRTNEKLFF. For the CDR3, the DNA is TGCGCCAGCAGCCAAGACAGGACAAATGAAAAACTGTTTTTT.

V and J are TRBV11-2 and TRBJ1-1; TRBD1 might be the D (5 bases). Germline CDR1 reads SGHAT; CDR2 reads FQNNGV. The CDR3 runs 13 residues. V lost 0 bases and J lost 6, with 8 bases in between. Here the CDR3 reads CASSLDRGAEAFF. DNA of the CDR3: TGTGCCAGCAGCTTAGATCGGGGCGCTGAAGCTTTCTTT.

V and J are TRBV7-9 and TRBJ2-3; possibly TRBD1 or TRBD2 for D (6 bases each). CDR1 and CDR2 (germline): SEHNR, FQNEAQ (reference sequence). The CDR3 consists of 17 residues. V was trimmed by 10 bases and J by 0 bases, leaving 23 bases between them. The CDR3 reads CAIQTLGGTTSTDTQYF. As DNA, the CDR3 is TGTGCCATCCAGACCCTGGGGGGCACCACTAGCACAGATACGCAGTATTTT.

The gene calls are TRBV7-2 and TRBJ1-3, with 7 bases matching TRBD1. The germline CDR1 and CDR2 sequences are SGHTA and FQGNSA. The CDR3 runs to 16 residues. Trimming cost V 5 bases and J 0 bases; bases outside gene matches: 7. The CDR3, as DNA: TGTGCCAGCAGCACCCGACAGGGAAACTCTGGAAACACCATATATTTT. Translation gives CASSTRQGNSGNTIYF.

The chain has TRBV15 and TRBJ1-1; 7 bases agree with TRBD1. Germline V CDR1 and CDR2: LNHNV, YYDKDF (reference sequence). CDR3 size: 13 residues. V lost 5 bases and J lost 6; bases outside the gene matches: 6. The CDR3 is CATSGQAGAEAFF. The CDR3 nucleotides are TGTGCCACCAGCGGACAGGCAGGGGCTGAAGCTTTCTTT.

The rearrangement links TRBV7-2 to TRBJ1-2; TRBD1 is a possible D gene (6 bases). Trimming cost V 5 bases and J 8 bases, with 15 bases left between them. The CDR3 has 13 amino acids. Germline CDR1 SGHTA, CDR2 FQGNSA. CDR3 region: CASSPEGGRGYTF. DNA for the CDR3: TGTGCCAGCAGCCCCGAGGGGGGGCGAGGCTACACCTTC.

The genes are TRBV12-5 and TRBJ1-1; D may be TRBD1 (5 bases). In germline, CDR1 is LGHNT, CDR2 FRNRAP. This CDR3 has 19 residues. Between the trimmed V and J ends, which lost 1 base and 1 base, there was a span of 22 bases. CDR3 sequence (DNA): TGTGCTAGTGGTTTGGGGGACCGCCCAGATCGGGTTTCGAACACTGAAGCTTTCTTT. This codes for CASGLGDRPDRVSNTEAFF. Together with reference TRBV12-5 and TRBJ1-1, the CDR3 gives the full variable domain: DARVTQTPRHKVTEMGQEVTMRCQPILGHNTVFWYRQTMMQGLELLAYFRNRAPLDDSGMPKDRFSAEMPDATLATLKIQPSEPRDSAVYFCASGLGDRPDRVSNTEAFFGQGTRLTVV.

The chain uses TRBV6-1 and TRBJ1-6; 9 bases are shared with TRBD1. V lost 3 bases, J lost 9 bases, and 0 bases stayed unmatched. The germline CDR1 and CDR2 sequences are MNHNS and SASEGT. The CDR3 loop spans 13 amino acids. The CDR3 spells CASSEDRGSPLHF. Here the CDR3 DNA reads TGTGCCAGCAGTGAGGACAGGGGTTCACCCCTCCACTTT.